This TCR beta chain derives from a study of cytomegalovirus exposure and HLA in healthy donors. The CDR3 covers 15 residues. Germline loops: CDR1 SGHTA, CDR2 FQGTGA. V trimming: 4 bases; J trimming: 10 bases; junction bases outside the gene matches: 7. General observations from the study: According to the study, approximately 150 TCR beta chains were cytomegalovirus-associated. Reported results showed that the classifier diagnosed cytomegalovirus status with high specificity and sensitivity.

Sequencing used immunoSEQ multiplex PCR; TCRdb keeps in-frame clones, though not all of them. The sample lists some 140,000 clones, 75% to 90% occurring once. A note on this clone: Its antigen is not known.

The receptor was derived from a woman younger than 35 in good health and CMV-seropositive. The chain uses TRBV7-3 and TRBJ1-6; 10 bases are a match to TRBD1. The specimen sequenced was PBMCs. Here the CDR3 reads CASSSTGGAGSPLHF. The CDR3 coding sequence is TGTGCCAGCAGCTCGACAGGGGGCGCAGGCTCACCCCTCCACTTT.